This T cell receptor beta chain appears in the sequencing data of a study of T cells in Graves' hyperthyroidism and ophthalmopathy (dated by TCRdb to between 2017 and 2020). With regard to the full study: Peripheral blood samples were taken at the time of initial diagnosis, prior to any treatment. To identify distinguishing TCR V-J signatures, a discovery cohort of about 95 patients was used, comprising some 45 with Graves' ophthalmopathy and approximately 57 with stable Graves' hyperthyroidism. An independent validation cohort of under 20 hyperthyroidism patients and 15 or so patients who later progressed to ophthalmopathy tested prospective prediction of ophthalmopathy. The 100 discovery patients were divided at random into training and test sets in a 7:3 ratio. The study also compared thyroid tissue and blood T-cell repertoires from five or six Graves' hyperthyroidism patients. After blood sampling, hyperthyroidism patients were treated with methimazole at a starting dose of 30 mg daily, and ophthalmopathy patients were treated with high-dose intravenous methylprednisolone. The paper describes TCR Vbeta CDR3 sequencing of 135 peripheral blood samples, made up of roughly 45 ophthalmopathy patients, some 80 hyperthyroidism patients and about 17 progressor patients. Summary of the overall study and its limitations: Sample size was not statistically predetermined, and blinding of investigators to group allocation was not performed. In validation, progression to ophthalmopathy was predicted by the model with 65% to 71% sensitivity and 72.22% specificity, a median of roughly 6.4 months before onset. In cross-validation, a model built on a 13 V-J signature told ophthalmopathy apart from stable hyperthyroidism with under 90% sensitivity and around 81% specificity, and in testing the same model reached 80%/75%. Most expanded thyroid clonotypes (frequency above 0.001) were also found in blood, which suggests that blood repertoires may mirror thyroid immune responses.

This clonotype was found a few times. Its specific antigen is unknown. The record has no base qualities; no much larger clone is one base away. From the germline V gene (reference sequence), CDR1 is LNHDA and CDR2 is SQIVND. From its cysteine to its phenylalanine, the CDR3 spans 18 amino acids. Here the CDR3 DNA is all that survives: 54 bases in frame from base 1. Trimming at the junction amounts to 0 bases on V and 3 bases on J, and the germline ends lie 18 bases apart. The TCR beta CDR3 regions were amplified from RNA transcripts. The first round of RT-PCR for the TCR CDR3 was performed with the HTBI primer set and the Qiagen OneStep RT-PCR kit. Libraries were constructed in a second round of multiplex PCR, after which size selection and purification were performed. Sequencing of the libraries was done on an Illumina HiSeq2000 using paired-end 100 bp reads. As for the original processing: SOAPnuke was used to process the raw data, with reads discarded if the reads contained adapters or uncalled bases, had a mean Phred below 15, or lacked an exact constant-primer or identifier match. COPE v1.2.5 was used to merge the high-quality paired reads, and each unique nucleotide sequence was defined as a clonotype. MiTCR v1.1 was used to align clonotypes to the IMGT TRBV, TRBD and TRBJ reference segments. Analysis was restricted to V-J combinations with a frequency above 0.0001, which covered 98% to 99.2% of repertoires. A TCS score was defined as the ratio of F50 (clonal expansion) to E x V (chaos), with BLOSUM62-based TCRdist applied between CDR3 peptides within each V-J. Welch's t-statistics and random forest reduced roughly 540 V-J features to 10 to 15, which were used in a naive Bayes classifier (R e1071). TCRdb reprocessing: public reads trimmed at Q25 with fastp, clones called with MiXCR, in-frame beta chains kept. Rows merge per CDR3 protein into single entries with the most common DNA and genes. V and J calls and clone size were set by TCRdb, not the authors. For this sample there are about 200,000 distinct CDR3 sequences; roughly a sixth appear just once. The ten largest account for more than 50% of the sample.

Stable Graves' hyperthyroidism was defined as no progression to ophthalmopathy during 18 months of follow-up. Hyperthyroidism patients were newly diagnosed, with disease duration under 2 months, and aged 18 to 65 years. Patients with uncontrolled infections, other autoimmune diseases, pregnancy or lactation were excluded. Diagnoses were based on clinical symptoms, serum thyroxine and TRAb, thyroid ultrasound and orbital computed tomography. PBMCs were isolated from 10 ml of fresh peripheral blood by Ficoll-Paque density gradient centrifugation. Total RNA was extracted using Trizol reagent, and RNA quality was assessed on an Agilent 2100 Bioanalyzer.

Sequencing was done on a sample of blood. The clonotype comes from a woman between 45 and 65 years old with Graves' hyperthyroidism. This chain is built from TRBV19 and TRBJ1-5; there is no confident call for the D gene. This receptor has the CDR3 CASSIDSPLAALNQPQHF. The DNA reads TGTGCCAGTAGTATAGACTCCCCTCTTGCGGCCCTCAATCAGCCCCAGCATTTT. The CDR3, completed at both ends by the reference TRBV19 and TRBJ1-5 genes, gives the full variable domain DGGITQSPKYLFRKEGQNVTLSCEQNLNHDAMYWYRQDPGQGLRLIYYSQIVNDFQKGDIAEGYSVSREKKESFPLTVTSAQKNPTAFYLCASSIDSPLAALNQPQHFGDGTRLSIL.